This T cell receptor beta chain was recorded in a study of graft-versus-host responses after intestinal transplantation. In the study overall: Among the recipients, transplants were multivisceral, liver-intestinal, or isolated intestinal. All recipients got anti-thymocyte globulin induction, then tacrolimus and steroids for 2 to 4 years.

Concerning this clone: What it recognizes is unknown.

The CDR3 covers 14 residues. CDR1 SGDLS and CDR2 YYNGEE come from the germline V gene. V lost 0 bases and J lost 9, with 10 bases in between. Only in-frame clones appear in the TCRdb table, and some are missing; sequencing was by immunoSEQ multiplex PCR. Of just under 100,000 clones in the sample, about 93% were seen once. Study-wide results and limits: Recipient-marrow GvH clones were detected, some having first appeared in ileum or blood. Elevated graft-versus-host to host-versus-graft clonal ratios in allografts were recorded for patients with graft-donor T cell macrochimerism.

The sequence was collected from a human patient who received an intestinal transplant, so some T cells may come from the graft donor. The sample here was PBMCs, taken roughly 68 weeks after intestinal transplant. The chain employs TRBV9 and TRBJ1-6; D gene uncertain. The CDR3: CASSVGGSGSPLHF. The CDR3 region has the DNA TGTGCCAGCAGCGTAGGGGGTAGCGGTTCACCCCTCCACTTT.